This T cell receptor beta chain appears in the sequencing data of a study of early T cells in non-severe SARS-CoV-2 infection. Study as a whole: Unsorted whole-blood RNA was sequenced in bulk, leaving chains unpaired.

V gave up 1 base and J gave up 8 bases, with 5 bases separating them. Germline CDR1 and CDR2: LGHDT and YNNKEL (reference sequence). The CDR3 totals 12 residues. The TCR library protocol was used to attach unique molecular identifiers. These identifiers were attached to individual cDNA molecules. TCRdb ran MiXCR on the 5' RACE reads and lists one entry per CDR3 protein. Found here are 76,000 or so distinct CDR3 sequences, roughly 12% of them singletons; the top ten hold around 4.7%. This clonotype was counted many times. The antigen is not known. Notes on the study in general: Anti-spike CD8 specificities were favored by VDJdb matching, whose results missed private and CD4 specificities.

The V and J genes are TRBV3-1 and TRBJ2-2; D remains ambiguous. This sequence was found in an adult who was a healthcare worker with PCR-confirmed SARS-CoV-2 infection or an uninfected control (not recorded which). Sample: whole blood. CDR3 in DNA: TGTGCCAGCAGCCAAGGAGGAGGGGAGCTGTTTTTT. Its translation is CASSQGGGELFF.